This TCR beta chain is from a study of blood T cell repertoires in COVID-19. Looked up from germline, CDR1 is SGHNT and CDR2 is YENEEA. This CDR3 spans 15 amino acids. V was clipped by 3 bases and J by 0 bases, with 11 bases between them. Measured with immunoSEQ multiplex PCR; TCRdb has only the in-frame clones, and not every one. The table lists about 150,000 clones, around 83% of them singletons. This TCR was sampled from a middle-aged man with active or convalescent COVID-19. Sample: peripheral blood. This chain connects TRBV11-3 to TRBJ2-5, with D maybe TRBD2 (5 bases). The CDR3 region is CASSLRPGNQETQYF. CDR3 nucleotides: TGTGCCAGCAGCTTGCGTCCGGGAAACCAAGAGACCCAGTACTTC.